These 25 T cell receptor beta chains share one sample of origin, sequenced in a study of identifying expanded T cells in peripheral blood. Some clones are missing from TCRdb's copy, which holds only in-frame ones; the method was immunoSEQ multiplex PCR. The profile shows 70,000 or so clones, approximately 87% of them singletons. What was sequenced was blood. The receptors come from a person aged 18 to 70 in good health.

The rearrangement uses TRBV25-1 and TRBJ1-4; no clear D gene. The germline V gene encodes CDR1 MGHDK and CDR2 SYGVNS. CDR3 length: 13 residues. Trimming pared 3 bases from V and 4 bases from J, leaving 6 bases between. The DNA for the CDR3 is TGTGCCAGCAGTGATAACATTAATGAAAAACTGTTTTTT. It codes for CASSDNINEKLFF.

J is TRBJ2-7 and V is TRBV20-1; no clear D gene. CDR3 size: 11 residues. Trimming took 3 bases from V and 7 from J, leaving 10 bases between them. The germline CDR1 and CDR2 sequences are DFQATT and SNEGSKA (reference sequence). CDR3 in DNA: TGCAGTGCTAGGGGCTCCCCGGAGCAGTACTTC. Encoded protein: CSARGSPEQYF.

The chain combines TRBV11-2 with TRBJ2-7, with TRBD2 matching over 7 bases. The germline CDR1 and CDR2 sequences are SGHAT and FQNNGV. The CDR3 is 14 amino acids. V was pared by 3 bases and J by 2 bases, with 4 bases of the junction left unmatched. The CDR3: CASSLRTSAYEQYF. CDR3 DNA sequence: TGTGCCAGCAGCTTGAGGACTAGTGCCTACGAGCAGTACTTC.

The genes are TRBV13 and TRBJ1-1; D call uncertain. CDR3 size: 12 residues. Germline loops: CDR1 PRHDT, CDR2 FYEKMQ (reference sequence). The germline V and J ends were trimmed by 6 bases and 1 base, with 6 bases remaining between them. The CDR3 reads CASRGRNTEAFF. CDR3 nucleotide sequence: TGTGCCAGCAGGGGGAGGAACACTGAAGCTTTCTTT.

The chain links TRBV5-4 to TRBJ2-5, with TRBD2 matching over 9 bases. Trimming removed 0 bases from V and 2 bases from J; junction bases left unmatched: 8. CDR1 and CDR2 (germline): SGHNT, YYREEE (reference sequence). The CDR3 spans 17 residues. DNA for the CDR3: TGTGCCAGCAGCTTGGTTCAGCTAGCGGGAATACAAGAGACCCAGTACTTC. It translates to CASSLVQLAGIQETQYF.

This clone was found a few times. The chain employs TRBV2 and TRBJ2-7; D is uncertain. The CDR3 spans 14 residues. The germline CDR1 and CDR2 sequences are SNHLY and FYNNEI. Trimming stripped 7 bases from V and 2 bases from J, with 15 bases between. The CDR3 coding sequence is TGTGCCAGCACCGAACGCCTTAGCACCTACGAGCAGTACTTC. Translation gives CASTERLSTYEQYF.

This clone was detected once. This chain connects TRBV7-8 to TRBJ1-6; TRBD1 is a possible D gene (5 bases). The CDR3 contains 15 residues. Germline V lookup: CDR1 SGHVS, CDR2 FQNEAQ. The ends were cut back, 0 bases at V and 9 bases at J, with 12 bases in the middle. CDR3 region: CASSLAGDVGSPLHF. In nucleotides, the CDR3 is TGTGCCAGCAGCTTAGCAGGGGACGTCGGTTCACCCCTCCACTTT.

V and J are TRBV4-3 and TRBJ1-5; tentatively, D is TRBD1 (6 bases). Germline V lookup: CDR1 LGHNA, CDR2 YSLEER. The CDR3 loop spans 15 amino acids. V lost 2 bases, J lost 5 bases, and 13 bases lay in between. The CDR3 reads CASSQSTGIHQPQHF. The CDR3 DNA reads TGCGCCAGCAGCCAATCTACAGGGATCCATCAGCCCCAGCATTTT.

The J gene is TRBJ2-7, the V gene TRBV29-1; 16 bases match TRBD2. Germline lookup yields CDR1 SQVTM and CDR2 ANQGSEA. Germline trimming cut 5 bases from V and 13 bases from J; bases unmatched to any gene: 5. The CDR3 spans 12 residues. The CDR3 loop is CSVTGLAGGFYF. In DNA form, the CDR3 reads TGCAGCGTTACGGGACTAGCGGGAGGGTTCTACTTC.

The rearrangement joins TRBV9 to TRBJ2-7, with D possibly called TRBD1 or TRBD2 (5 bases each). Trimming cost V 0 bases and J 0 bases, with 7 bases left between them. Germline V gene data show CDR1 as SGDLS and CDR2 as YYNGEE. The CDR3 has 14 residues. DNA for the CDR3: TGTGCCAGCAGCGTAGGGGACGTCTCCTACGAGCAGTACTTC. Translated: CASSVGDVSYEQYF.

The rearrangement links TRBV10-3 to TRBJ1-1; the D gene is possibly TRBD1 (6 bases). The length of the CDR3 is 14 residues. The V end was cut by 7 bases, the J end by 4 bases, with 16 bases between. The germline V gene has CDR1 ENHRY and CDR2 SYGVKD. The CDR3 loop is CAINTGNGGTEAFF. The CDR3 bases are TGTGCCATCAACACAGGGAATGGGGGCACTGAAGCTTTCTTT.

V and J are TRBV11-2 and TRBJ2-1; D remains unclear. This CDR3 is built from 11 residues. V lost 6 bases to trimming and J lost 7 bases, with 7 bases between them. The germline V gene encodes CDR1 SGHAT and CDR2 FQNNGV. CDR3: CASSPTNEQFF. DNA for the CDR3: TGTGCCAGCAGTCCAACGAATGAGCAGTTCTTC. The full variable domain, in which reference TRBV11-2 and TRBJ2-1 provide the parts outside the CDR3, is EAGVAQSPRYKIIEKRQSVAFWCNPISGHATLYWYQQILGQGPKLLIQFQNNGVVDDSQLPKDRFSAERLKGVDSTLKIQPAKLEDSAVYLCASSPTNEQFFGPGTRLTVL.

The genes are TRBV6-5 and TRBJ2-5; D possibly uses TRBD1 or TRBD2 (5 bases each). The V gene lost 6 bases and the J gene lost 5 bases, with 16 bases spanning the gap. This CDR3 has 14 residues. Germline V gene sequence: CDR1 MNHEY, CDR2 SVGAGI. DNA for the CDR3: TGTGCCAGCAGCCGGGACGGCCTGAGCGAGACCCAGTACTTC. Amino acids: CASSRDGLSETQYF.

This sequence joins TRBV27 and TRBJ2-5; the match to TRBD2 covers 15 bases. CDR1 and CDR2 from the germline V gene are MNHEY and SMNVEV (reference sequence). The trim removed 8 bases at V and 4 bases at J, leaving 11 bases unmatched. This CDR3 is 17 amino acids long. CDR3 amino acids: CASGPGTSGGPGETQYF. In nucleotides, the CDR3 is TGTGCCAGCGGTCCCGGGACTAGCGGGGGGCCAGGAGAGACCCAGTACTTC.

This clone came up a few times. This rearrangement joins TRBV28 to TRBJ2-7; a possible D gene is TRBD1 (6 bases). The CDR3 is 13 amino acids. Trimming removed 2 bases from V and 3 bases from J, with 8 bases in between. The germline V gene encodes CDR1 MDHEN and CDR2 SYDVKM. The CDR3 nucleotides are TGTGCCAGCAGTTTACCGGACAGCTACGAGCAGTACTTC. This gives the protein CASSLPDSYEQYF.

J is TRBJ1-2 and V is TRBV27, with no clear D. V lost 2 bases and J 4 bases, leaving 14 bases between the germline ends. The CDR3 has 15 residues. The germline CDR1 and CDR2 sequences are MNHEY and SMNVEV (reference sequence). This CDR3 is CASSLRTGSSYGYTF. The CDR3 nucleotides read TGTGCCAGCAGTTTACGAACCGGGAGTTCCTATGGCTACACCTTC.

The chain combines TRBV30 with TRBJ2-7; D unresolved. V was pared by 1 base and J by 4 bases, with 14 bases between. Germline V gene data show CDR1 as GTSNPN and CDR2 as SVGIG (reference sequence). The length of the CDR3 is 14 residues. The CDR3 region has the DNA TGTGCCTGGAGTGCCCCGCCGTCCCAATACGAGCAGTACTTC. This sequence encodes CAWSAPPSQYEQYF.

The rearrangement links TRBV19 to TRBJ1-5; TRBD1 matches 7 bases. The CDR3 is made up of 15 amino acids. CDR1 is LNHDA and CDR2 is SQIVND in the germline V gene (reference sequence). V was pared by 5 bases and J by 3 bases, with 7 bases of the junction left unmatched. The CDR3, as DNA: TGTGCCAGTAGTCTAAAGGGGGCCCTCAATCAGCCCCAGCATTTT. It specifies CASSLKGALNQPQHF. The full variable domain, in which reference TRBV19 and TRBJ1-5 provide the parts outside the CDR3, is DGGITQSPKYLFRKEGQNVTLSCEQNLNHDAMYWYRQDPGQGLRLIYYSQIVNDFQKGDIAEGYSVSREKKESFPLTVTSAQKNPTAFYLCASSLKGALNQPQHFGDGTRLSIL.

The chain has TRBV7-2 and TRBJ2-7, with TRBD1 matching 8 bases. The CDR3 is 15 amino acids. Trimming cost V 4 bases and J 1 base; bases outside gene matches: 6. Germline assignment: CDR1 SGHTA and CDR2 FQGNSA. CDR3 region: CASSSQGAGSYEQYF. CDR3 in DNA: TGTGCCAGCAGCTCGCAGGGGGCCGGATCCTACGAGCAGTACTTC. The full variable domain, with the rest looked up from reference TRBV7-2 and TRBJ2-7, is GAGVSQSPSNKVTEKGKDVELRCDPISGHTALYWYRQSLGQGLEFLIYFQGNSAPDKSGLPSDRFSAERTGGSVSTLTIQRTQQEDSAVYLCASSSQGAGSYEQYFGPGTRLTVT.

The chain is built from TRBV19 and TRBJ2-6; no clear D gene. V gave up 1 base and J gave up 2 bases, with 9 bases separating them. CDR3 size: 16 residues. The germline CDR1 and CDR2 sequences are LNHDA and SQIVND (reference sequence). CDR3 protein: CASSIGLGTGANVLTF. CDR3 sequence (DNA): TGTGCCAGTAGTATAGGACTGGGAACTGGGGCCAACGTCCTGACTTTC.

The rearrangement joins TRBV19 to TRBJ1-4; a possible D gene is TRBD1 (6 bases). The germline V and J ends were trimmed by 8 bases and 3 bases, with 10 bases remaining between them. The CDR3 sequence is 13 residues long. From germline, CDR1 is LNHDA and CDR2 SQIVND (reference sequence). The CDR3 DNA reads TGTGCCAGTGGGGGCGGTGCTAATGAAAAACTGTTTTTT. It translates to CASGGGANEKLFF.

The chain has TRBV18 and TRBJ2-1; 12 bases fit TRBD2. Looked up from germline, CDR1 is KGHSH and CDR2 is LQKENI. The junction had 1 base not matched to a gene; V was cut back by 4 bases and J by 6 bases. CDR3 size: 14 residues. This CDR3 is CASSRGLAGNEQFF. The DNA for the CDR3 is TGTGCCAGCTCACGGGGACTAGCGGGCAATGAGCAGTTCTTC.

The chain recombines TRBV13 with TRBJ1-1, with unresolved D. This CDR3 has 14 amino acids. The germline gives CDR1 PRHDT, CDR2 FYEKMQ (reference sequence). The ends were cut back, 1 base at V and 8 bases at J, with 14 bases in the middle. In DNA form, the CDR3 reads TGTGCCAGCAGCTTAGCAGGACGTTCAGTAGAAGCTTTCTTT. Protein product: CASSLAGRSVEAFF.

With respect to this clone: One junction end disagrees with the germline gene, perhaps due to a read error. The CDR3 coding sequence is TGTGCCAGCACATCCGCGGGTGCCTCTAACTATGACTACACCTTC. Amino acids: CASTSAGASNYDYTF. V and J are TRBV27 and TRBJ1-2; unclear D gene. Germline V gene sequence: CDR1 MNHEY, CDR2 SMNVEV (reference sequence). This CDR3 region has 15 residues.

Notes on this clone: A junction end diverges from the germline sequence, so it may reflect a read error. The chain is built from TRBV7-7 and TRBJ1-3; no definite D call. Germline CDR1 and CDR2: SSHAT and FNYEAQ (reference sequence). This CDR3 region has 13 residues. In DNA form, the CDR3 reads TGTGCTAGCAGCTCTACAATCGGAAACACCATATATTTT. Its protein is CASSSTIGNTIYF.